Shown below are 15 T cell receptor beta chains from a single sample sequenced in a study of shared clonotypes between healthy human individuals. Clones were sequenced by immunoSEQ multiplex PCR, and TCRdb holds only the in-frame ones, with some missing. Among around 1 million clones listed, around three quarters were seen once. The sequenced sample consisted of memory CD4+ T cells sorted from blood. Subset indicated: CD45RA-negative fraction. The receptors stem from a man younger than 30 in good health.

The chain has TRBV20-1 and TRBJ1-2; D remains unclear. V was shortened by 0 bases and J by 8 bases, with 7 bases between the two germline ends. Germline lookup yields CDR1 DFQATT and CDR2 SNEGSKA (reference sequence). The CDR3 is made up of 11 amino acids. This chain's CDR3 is CSARDPLGYTF. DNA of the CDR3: TGCAGTGCTAGAGATCCGTTGGGCTACACCTTC.

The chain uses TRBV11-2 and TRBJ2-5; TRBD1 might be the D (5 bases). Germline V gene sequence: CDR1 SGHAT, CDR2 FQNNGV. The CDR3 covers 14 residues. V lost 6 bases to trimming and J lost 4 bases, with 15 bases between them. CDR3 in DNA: TGTGCCAGCAGTTCCATGGGGCAGGGAGAGACCCAGTACTTC. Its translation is CASSSMGQGETQYF. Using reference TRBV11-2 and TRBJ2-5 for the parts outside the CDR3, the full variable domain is EAGVAQSPRYKIIEKRQSVAFWCNPISGHATLYWYQQILGQGPKLLIQFQNNGVVDDSQLPKDRFSAERLKGVDSTLKIQPAKLEDSAVYLCASSSMGQGETQYFGPGTRLLVL.

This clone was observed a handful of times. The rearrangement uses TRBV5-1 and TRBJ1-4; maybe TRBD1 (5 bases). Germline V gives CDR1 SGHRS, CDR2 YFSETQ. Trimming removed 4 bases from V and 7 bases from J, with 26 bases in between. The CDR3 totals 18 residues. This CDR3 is CASSPSGAQTGLGEKLFF. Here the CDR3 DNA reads TGCGCCAGCAGCCCCTCCGGGGCCCAAACAGGCCTCGGTGAAAAACTGTTTTTT.

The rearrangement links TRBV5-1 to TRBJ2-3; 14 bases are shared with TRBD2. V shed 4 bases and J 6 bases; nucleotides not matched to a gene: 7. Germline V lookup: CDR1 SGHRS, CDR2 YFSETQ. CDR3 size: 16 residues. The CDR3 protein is CASSQMTSGGADTQYF. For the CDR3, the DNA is TGCGCCAGCAGCCAGATGACTAGCGGGGGGGCCGATACGCAGTATTTT.

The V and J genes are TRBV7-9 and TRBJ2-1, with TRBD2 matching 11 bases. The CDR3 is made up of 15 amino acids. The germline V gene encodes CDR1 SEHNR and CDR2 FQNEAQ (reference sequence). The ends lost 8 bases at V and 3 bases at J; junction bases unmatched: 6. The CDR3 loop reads CASGSGLAVYNEQFF. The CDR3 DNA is TGTGCCAGCGGTTCGGGACTAGCGGTCTACAATGAGCAGTTCTTC.

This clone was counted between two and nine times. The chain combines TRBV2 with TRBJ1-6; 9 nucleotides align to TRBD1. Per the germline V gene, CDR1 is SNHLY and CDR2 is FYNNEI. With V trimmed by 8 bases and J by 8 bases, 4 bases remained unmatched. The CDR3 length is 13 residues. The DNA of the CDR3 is TGTGCCAGCGGGGACAGGGTGTATTCACCCCTCCACTTT. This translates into CASGDRVYSPLHF. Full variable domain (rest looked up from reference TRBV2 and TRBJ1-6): EPEVTQTPSHQVTQMGQEVILRCVPISNHLYFYWYRQILGQKVEFLVSFYNNEISEKSEIFDDQFSVERPDGSNFTLKIRSTKLEDSAMYFCASGDRVYSPLHFGNGTRLTVT.

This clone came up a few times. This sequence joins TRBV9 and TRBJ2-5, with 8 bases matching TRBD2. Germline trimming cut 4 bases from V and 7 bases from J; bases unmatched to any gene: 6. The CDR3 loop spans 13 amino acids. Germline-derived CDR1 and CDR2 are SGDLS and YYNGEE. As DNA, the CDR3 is TGTGCCAGCAGCTCGAGCGGGAGTGGGACCCAGTACTTC. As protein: CASSSSGSGTQYF.

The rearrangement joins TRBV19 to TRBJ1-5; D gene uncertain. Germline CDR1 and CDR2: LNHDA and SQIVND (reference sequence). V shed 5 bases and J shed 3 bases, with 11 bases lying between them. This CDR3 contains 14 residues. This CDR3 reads CASSPGPFNQPQHF. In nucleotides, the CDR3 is TGTGCCAGTAGTCCAGGCCCCTTCAATCAGCCCCAGCATTTT.

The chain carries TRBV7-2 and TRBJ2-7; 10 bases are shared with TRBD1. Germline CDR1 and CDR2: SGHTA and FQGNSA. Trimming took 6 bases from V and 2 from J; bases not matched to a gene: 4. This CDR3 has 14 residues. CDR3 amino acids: CASRWDRGPYEQYF. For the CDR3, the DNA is TGTGCCAGCAGATGGGACAGGGGACCCTACGAGCAGTACTTC.

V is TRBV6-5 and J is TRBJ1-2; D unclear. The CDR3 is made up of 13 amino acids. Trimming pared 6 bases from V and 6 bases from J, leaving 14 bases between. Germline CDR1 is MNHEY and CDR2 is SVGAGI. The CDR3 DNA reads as TGTGCCAGCAGCCGTTTATCCCGCAATGGCTACACCTTC. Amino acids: CASSRLSRNGYTF.

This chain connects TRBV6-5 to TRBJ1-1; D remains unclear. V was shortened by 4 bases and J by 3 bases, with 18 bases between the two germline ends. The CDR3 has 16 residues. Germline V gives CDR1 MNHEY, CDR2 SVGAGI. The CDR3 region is CASSSRRTAKDTEAFF. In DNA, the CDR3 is TGTGCCAGCAGTTCCCGACGGACTGCGAAGGACACTGAAGCTTTCTTT.

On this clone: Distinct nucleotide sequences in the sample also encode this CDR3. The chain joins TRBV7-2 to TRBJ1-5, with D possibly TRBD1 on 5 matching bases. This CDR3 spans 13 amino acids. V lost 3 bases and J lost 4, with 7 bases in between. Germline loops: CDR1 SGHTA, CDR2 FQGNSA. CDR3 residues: CASSFGGNQPQHF. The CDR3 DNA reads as TGTGCCAGCAGCTTCGGGGGGAATCAGCCCCAGCATTTT. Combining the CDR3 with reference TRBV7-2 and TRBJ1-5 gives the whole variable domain GAGVSQSPSNKVTEKGKDVELRCDPISGHTALYWYRQSLGQGLEFLIYFQGNSAPDKSGLPSDRFSAERTGGSVSTLTIQRTQQEDSAVYLCASSFGGNQPQHFGDGTRLSIL.

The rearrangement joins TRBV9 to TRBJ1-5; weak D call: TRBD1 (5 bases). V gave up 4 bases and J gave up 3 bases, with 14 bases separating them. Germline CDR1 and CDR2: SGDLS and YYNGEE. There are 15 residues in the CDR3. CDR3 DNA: TGTGCCAGCAGCTCAAGCGGGGCCACCAATCAGCCCCAGCATTTT. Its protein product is CASSSSGATNQPQHF.

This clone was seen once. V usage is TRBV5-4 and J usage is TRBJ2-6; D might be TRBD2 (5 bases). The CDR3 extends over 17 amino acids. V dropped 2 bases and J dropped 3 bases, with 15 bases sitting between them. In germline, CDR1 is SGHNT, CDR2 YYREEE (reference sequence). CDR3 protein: CASSFSAVTSGANVLTF. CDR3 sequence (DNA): TGTGCCAGCAGCTTCAGCGCAGTTACTAGTGGGGCCAACGTCCTGACTTTC.

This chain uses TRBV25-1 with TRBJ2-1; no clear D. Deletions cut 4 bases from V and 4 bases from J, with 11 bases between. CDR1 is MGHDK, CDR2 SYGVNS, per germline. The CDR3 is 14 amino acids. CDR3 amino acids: CASSASTAYNEQFF. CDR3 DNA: TGTGCCAGCAGTGCCTCTACTGCGTACAATGAGCAGTTCTTC.